A selection of T cell receptor beta chains follows, all from one sample in a study of Graves' ophthalmopathy and Graves' hyperthyroidism. A single record per CDR3 protein comes from TCRdb applying MiXCR to the multiplex PCR reads. The sample contains about 700,000 distinct CDR3 sequences, 40% of which appear only once. The sequenced sample was peripheral blood. These receptor sequences come from an adult man with Graves' ophthalmopathy. Each CDR3 is given with its conserved first and last residue. A D gene is named only where the DNA matches it firmly. Rows give clone size only sometimes, using once, few, many, or a class for an expanded clone.

TRBJ2-7 few TRBV4-2 TRBD1 CASRPRDSYYEQYF TGTGCCAGCAGACCCCGGGACAGTTACTACGAGCAGTACTTC
TRBJ1-2 . TRBV7-2 . CASSQIDRDYGYTF TGCGCCAGCAGCCAAATTGACAGAGACTATGGCTACACCTTC
TRBJ1-2 many TRBV5-1 . CASSLAQGPSYGYTF TGCGCCAGCAGCTTGGCACAGGGACCCAGCTATGGCTACACCTTC
TRBJ1-2 few TRBV25-1 . CASSTPEISRSGYTF TGCGCCAGCTCGACCCCAGAAATCTCGCGTTCTGGCTACACCTTC
TRBJ2-7 many TRBV5-1 . CASSSDRTYEQYF TGCGCCAGCAGTAGCGACCGGACCTACGAGCAGTACTTC
TRBJ1-1 few TRBV14 . CASSQGTVTEAFF TGTGCCAGCAGCCAAGGGACAGTCACTGAAGCTTTCTTT
TRBJ1-2 few TRBV15 . CATSVDEQGQNYGYTF TGTGCCACCAGCGTTGATGAGCAGGGCCAGAACTATGGCTACACCTTC
TRBJ2-2 . TRBV25-1 TRBD1 CASRVTGGRSTGELFF TGTGCCAGCAGAGTGACAGGGGGGCGAAGCACCGGGGAGCTGTTTTTT
TRBJ2-5 . TRBV10-3 . CASAVGGQETQYF TGTGCCAGCGCGGTGGGCGGGCAAGAGACCCAGTACTTC
TRBJ2-7 . TRBV24-1 . CASSYGSARSYEQYF TGTGCCAGCAGTTACGGTTCGGCGCGGAGCTACGAGCAGTACTTC
TRBJ2-6 few TRBV7-9 . CASSKTSGANVLTF TGTGCCAGCAGTAAGACCTCTGGGGCCAACGTCCTGACTTTC
TRBJ2-5 few TRBV19 TRBD2 CASSIAGGVETQYF TGTGCCAGTAGCATAGCGGGAGGTGTCGAGACCCAGTACTTC
TRBJ2-7 many TRBV7-9 . CASRGDTYEQYF TGTGCCAGCAGGGGGGACACCTACGAGCAGTACTTC
TRBJ2-5 many TRBV29-1 TRBD1 CSVEEGQTTGETQYF TGCAGCGTTGAAGAGGGACAGACGACCGGCGAGACCCAGTACTTC
TRBJ1-1 . TRBV6-1 . CASSYFQGGTEAFF TGTGCCAGCAGTTACTTTCAGGGCGGCACTGAAGCTTTCTTT
TRBJ2-6 . TRBV11-2 . CASSNRSLPGANVPTF TGTGCCAGCAGTAACAGGTCGCTGCCTGGGGCCAACGTCCCGACTTTC
TRBJ1-1 many TRBV19 . CASSNRQTEAFF TGTGCCAGTAGTAACCGACAGACTGAAGCTTTCTTT
TRBJ2-1 . TRBV9 . CASSRESRYNEQFF TGTGCCAGCAGCAGGGAGAGCCGCTACAATGAGCAGTTCTTC
TRBJ2-7 . TRBV11-2 . CASSLAMEGYYEQYF TGTGCCAGCAGCTTAGCGATGGAGGGCTACTACGAGCAGTACTTC
TRBJ1-6 . TRBV10-3 TRBD1 CAIKLGQGSSHLHF TGTGCCATCAAATTGGGACAGGGGAGTTCACACCTCCACTTT
TRBJ1-3 . TRBV7-9 . CASSFGGDSGNTIYF TGTGCCAGCAGCTTCGGGGGGGACTCTGGAAACACCATATATTTT
TRBJ2-7 . TRBV2 TRBD2 CASSQARASGAYEQYF TGTGCCAGCAGCCAAGCCCGGGCTAGCGGAGCCTACGAGCAGTACTTC
TRBJ2-5 . TRBV10-3 TRBD2 CAISAGLAGGETQYF TGTGCCATCAGTGCGGGACTAGCGGGAGGAGAGACCCAGTACTTC
TRBJ2-5 . TRBV7-9 TRBD2 CASSLGIGRRETQYF TGTGCCAGCAGCTTAGGTATCGGGAGGAGAGAGACCCAGTACTTC
TRBJ1-2 few TRBV7-2 . CASSLSGQYGYTF TGTGCCAGCAGTTTATCCGGACAGTATGGCTACACCTTC
TRBJ1-1 . TRBV19 . CAWRGGPNTEAFF TGTGCCTGGAGGGGGGGACCAAACACTGAAGCTTTCTTT
TRBJ2-7 many TRBV19 . CASSIGTVRDEQYF TGTGCCAGTAGTATAGGGACAGTGAGGGACGAGCAGTACTTC
TRBJ1-1 many TRBV10-3 . CAISLQANTEAFF TGTGCCATCAGTCTACAGGCGAACACTGAAGCTTTCTTT
TRBJ1-2 many TRBV7-2 TRBD1 CASSPRTGGANYGYTF TGTGCCAGCAGTCCAAGGACAGGGGGGGCTAACTATGGCTACACCTTC
TRBJ2-3 . TRBV11-2 TRBD1 CASSGTGGSTDTQYF TGTGCCAGCAGCGGGACAGGGGGAAGCACAGATACGCAGTATTTT
TRBJ2-5 . TRBV2 . CASSLIGQIQETQYF TGTGCCAGCAGTTTAATCGGGCAGATCCAAGAGACCCAGTACTTC
TRBJ1-3 . TRBV11-2 . CASSAGFSGNTIYF TGTGCCAGCAGCGCAGGGTTCTCTGGAAACACCATATATTTT
TRBJ2-7 . TRBV10-3 . CAISERGGAEEQYF TGTGCCATCAGTGAGCGCGGCGGAGCGGAAGAGCAGTACTTC
TRBJ1-2 . TRBV10-1 TRBD1 CASSGQGQGYTF TGCGCCAGCAGTGGACAGGGTCAAGGCTACACCTTC
TRBJ2-7 . TRBV28 . CASMDGYEQYF TGTGCCAGCATGGACGGCTACGAGCAGTACTTC
TRBJ2-2 many TRBV29-1 TRBD2 CSVSRETGELFF TGCAGCGTATCGCGGGAGACCGGGGAGCTGTTTTTT
TRBJ1-5 . TRBV7-8 TRBD1 CARSLSAGTGNQPQHF TGTGCCCGCAGCTTATCGGCAGGGACAGGCAATCAGCCCCAGCATTTT
TRBJ1-6 . TRBV28 . CASRGGRTLHF TGTGCCAGCAGGGGGGGTAGAACCCTCCACTTT
TRBJ2-5 . TRBV10-2 TRBD2 CASRRTSGRVATQYF TGTGCCAGCAGACGGACTAGCGGGAGGGTAGCGACCCAGTACTTC
TRBJ1-1 . TRBV25-1 . CASRSTQGFAGNTEAFF TGTGCCAGCAGATCAACTCAGGGGTTTGCTGGAAACACTGAAGCTTTCTTT
TRBJ2-5 . TRBV25-1 TRBD2 CASSEYGSGKETQYF TGTGCCAGCAGTGAATACGGTAGCGGGAAAGAGACCCAGTACTTC